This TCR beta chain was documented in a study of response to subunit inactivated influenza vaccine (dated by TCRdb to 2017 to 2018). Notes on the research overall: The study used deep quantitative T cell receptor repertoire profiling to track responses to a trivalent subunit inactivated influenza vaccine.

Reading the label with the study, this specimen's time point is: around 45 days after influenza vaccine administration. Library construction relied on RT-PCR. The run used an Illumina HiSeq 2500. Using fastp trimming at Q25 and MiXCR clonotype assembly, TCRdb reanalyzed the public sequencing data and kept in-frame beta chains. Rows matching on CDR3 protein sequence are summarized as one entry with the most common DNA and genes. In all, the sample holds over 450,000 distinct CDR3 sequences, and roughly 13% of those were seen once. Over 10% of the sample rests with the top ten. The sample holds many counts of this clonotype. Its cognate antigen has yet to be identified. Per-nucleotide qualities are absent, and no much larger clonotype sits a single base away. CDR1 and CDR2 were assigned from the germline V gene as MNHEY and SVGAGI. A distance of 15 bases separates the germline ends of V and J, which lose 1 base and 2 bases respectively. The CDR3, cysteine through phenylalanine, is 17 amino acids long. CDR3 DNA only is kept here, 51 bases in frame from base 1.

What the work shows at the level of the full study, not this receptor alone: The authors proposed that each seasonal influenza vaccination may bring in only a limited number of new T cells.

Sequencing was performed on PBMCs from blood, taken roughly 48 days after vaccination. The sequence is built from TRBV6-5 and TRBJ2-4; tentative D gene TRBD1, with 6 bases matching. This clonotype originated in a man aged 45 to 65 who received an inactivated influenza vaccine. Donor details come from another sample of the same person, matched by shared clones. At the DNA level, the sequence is TGTGCCAGCAGTTACTTAGGACAGCATCTAACCAAAAACATTCAGTACTTC. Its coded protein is CASSYLGQHLTKNIQYF.